Listed below are T cell receptor beta chains from one sample, sequenced in a study of tumor and adjacent non-tumor tissue in lung cancer. TCRdb passed the multiplex PCR reads through MiXCR, listing each CDR3 protein once. This table has about 86,000 distinct CDR3 sequences, 75% to 85% appearing once. Sequenced sample: distant non-tumor lung tissue. These receptors all stem from a woman between 50 and 59 years old with non-small cell lung cancer. Each CDR3 is given with its conserved first and last residue. The D gene is left open where the match is weak. Part of the rows lack a size; the others show once, few, many or a class for expanded clones.

TRBJ1-5	NA	TRBV2	NA	CASSEYGVRLSNQPQHF	TGTGCCAGCAGTGAATATGGGGTGCGTTTAAGCAATCAGCCCCAGCATTTT
TRBJ2-7	NA	TRBV5-4	once	CATSLGRDSSYEQYF	TGTGCCACTAGCTTGGGCAGGGATAGCTCCTACGAGCAGTACTTC
TRBJ2-2	NA	TRBV12-3/TRBV12-4	NA	CASSWLNTGELFF	TGCGCCAGCTCGTGGTTGAACACCGGGGAGCTCTTTTTT
TRBJ2-2	TRBD1	TRBV6-1	NA	CASGEIEGAVGELFF	TGTGCCAGCGGTGAGATAGAGGGGGCGGTCGGGGAGCTGTTTTTT
TRBJ2-2	TRBD1	TRBV12-3/TRBV12-4	NA	CASSLGTETNTVELFF	TGTGCCAGCAGCTTAGGGACAGAGACAAACACCGTGGAGCTGTTTTTT
TRBJ2-3	NA	TRBV11-2	NA	CVSSLGVLTSIDTQYF	TGTGTCAGCAGCTTAGGGGTCCTAACTAGTATAGATACGCAGTATTTT
TRBJ1-2	TRBD1	TRBV28	many	CAGKRQGGGYTF	TGTGCCGGCAAAAGGCAGGGGGGTGGCTACACCTTC
TRBJ2-5	NA	TRBV10-1	NA	CARPTMGEAQYF	TGCGCCAGACCCACCATGGGAGAGGCCCAGTACTTT
TRBJ2-3	TRBD2	TRBV29-1	once	CSVEIGEAGASTDTRYF	TGCAGCGTTGAAATCGGCGAGGCGGGAGCGAGCACAGATACACGGTATTTT
TRBJ2-5	NA	TRBV20-1	NA	CSARDSNTLETQYF	TGCAGTGCTAGAGATTCTAACACCCTTGAGACCCAGTACTTC
TRBJ2-6	NA	TRBV6-1	NA	CASSVPTASGAKVLTF	TGTGCCAGCAGCGTCCCGACCGCCTCTGGGGCCAAGGTCCTGACTTTC
TRBJ2-3	TRBD2	TRBV6-5	NA	CASSNSRESTQYF	TGTGCCAGCAGTAACTCGCGGGAGAGTACGCAGTATTTT
TRBJ1-2	TRBD1	TRBV10-3	many	CATSGQGEAYGYTF	TGTGCCACCTCTGGACAGGGGGAGGCCTATGGCTACACCTTC
TRBJ2-7	NA	TRBV10-2	many	CASRGDSYEQYF	TGCGCCAGCAGGGGTGACTCCTACGAGCAGTACTTC
TRBJ2-3	TRBD2	TRBV29-1	NA	CNVARKPLTSGRPTDTQYF	TGCAACGTTGCCCGGAAACCCCTGACTAGCGGGAGGCCCACAGATACGCAGTATTTT
TRBJ2-3	NA	TRBV10-1	few	CASNEAGTDTQYF	TGCGCCAGCAACGAGGCCGGCACAGATACGCAGTATTTT
TRBJ2-5	TRBD2	TRBV7-8	NA	CASSLDRTGGSEVTQYF	TGTGCCAGCAGCTTAGACCGGACGGGAGGGTCGGAAGTGACCCAATATTTC
TRBJ2-6	TRBD1	TRBV2	NA	CASTKTGQTSGPNVLTF	TGTGCCAGCACCAAGACAGGGCAGACCTCTGGGCCCAACGTCCTGACTTTC
TRBJ2-7	TRBD2	TRBV28	many	CASRLTSGHYEQYF	TGTGCCAGCAGGCTGACTAGCGGACACTACGAGCAGTACTTC
TRBJ2-1	TRBD2	TRBV20-1	many	CSARLGTSDYNEQFF	TGCAGTGCACGCCTTGGGACTAGCGACTACAATGAGCAGTTCTTC
TRBJ2-7	NA	TRBV4-2	NA	CASSQTGPLDEQCF	TGTGCCAGCAGCCAGACGGGACCTCTCGACGAGCAGTGCTTC
TRBJ2-1	NA	TRBV6-5	NA	CASSYVSRRGLYNEQFF	TGTGCTAGCAGTTATGTGAGCAGGAGGGGGCTATACAATGAGCAGTTCTTC
TRBJ2-2	NA	TRBV5-4	few	CACQQNSGNTGELFF	TGTGCCTGTCAACAAAACAGTGGGAACACCGGGGAGCTGTTTTTT
TRBJ2-1	NA	TRBV11-2	NA	CASSLDYGCWHEQFF	TGTGCCAGCAGCTTAGACTACGGGTGTTGGCATGAGCAGTTCTTC
TRBJ1-2	TRBD1	TRBV4-2	NA	CASGPQGVNGYTF	TGTGCCAGCGGCCCACAGGGGGTCAATGGCTACACCTTC
TRBJ2-1	NA	TRBV6-1	NA	CDNSEQTQGQFF	TGTGACAACAGTGAACAGACCCAGGGGCAGTTCTTC
TRBJ1-6	TRBD1	TRBV7-9	many	CASTPGQKNSPLHF	TGTGCCAGCACACCGGGACAGAAGAATTCACCCCTCCACTTT
TRBJ2-1	NA	TRBV11-2	NA	CASSQVRGPEQFF	TGTGCCAGCAGTCAGGTCCGGGGGCCAGAGCAGTTCTTC
TRBJ1-2	NA	TRBV5-1	many	CASSLDGVGYGYTF	TGCGCCAGCAGCTTGGATGGGGTCGGGTATGGCTACACCTTC
TRBJ2-4	NA	TRBV29-1	NA	CSVAPTRTVGNIQYF	TGCAGCGTGGCCCCGACAAGGACAGTTGGTAACATTCAGTACTTC
TRBJ1-5	NA	TRBV4-2	NA	CASSQDLTSSQPRHF	TGTGCCAGCAGCCAAGACCTTACTAGCAGTCAGCCCCGGCATTTT
TRBJ2-1	TRBD2	TRBV29-1	NA	CSVDRREGPGNEQFW	TGCAGCGTTGATAGGCGGGAGGGCCCCGGAAATGAGCAGTTCTGG
TRBJ2-1	TRBD2	TRBV20-1	NA	CSTRSIAGVRNDQFF	TGCAGTACTAGATCGATAGCGGGAGTACGCAATGACCAGTTCTTC
TRBJ1-3	NA	TRBV11-2	NA	CASNQKRSRSTIYF	TGTGCCAGCAACCAGAAGAGGAGTAGAAGCACCATATATTTC
TRBJ2-1	TRBD1	TRBV11-2	few	CASSLETGQGMNEQFF	TGTGCCAGCAGCTTGGAGACGGGACAGGGTATGAATGAGCAATTCTTC
TRBJ2-3	TRBD2	TRBV4-1	NA	CASNPIRSGTNGRTDTQYF	TGCGCCAGCAACCCTATCAGATCCGGGACTAACGGGAGGACAGATACGCAGTATTTT
TRBJ1-1	TRBD1	TRBV6-2/TRBV6-3	NA	CASNPTGGTEAFF	TGTGCCAGCAATCCTACAGGGGGCACTGAAGCTTTCTTT
TRBJ2-1	TRBD1	TRBV11-2	NA	CASSIEAGQGMNKQFF	TGTGCTAGCAGCATAGAGGCGGGACAGGGTATGAATAAGCAGTTCTTC
TRBJ2-2	NA	TRBV28	many	CASSFRLVLNTGELFF	TGTGCCAGCAGTTTCCGACTAGTCCTCAACACCGGGGAGCTGTTTTTT
TRBJ1-3	TRBD1	TRBV6-6	NA	CASSYDPGGTGNIIYF	TGTGCCAGCAGTTACGACCCAGGGGGTACTGGAAACATCATATATTTT
TRBJ2-7	NA	TRBV2	NA	CASRTRDEQYF	TGTGCCAGCAGAACTAGAGACGAGCAGTATTTC
TRBJ1-6	NA	TRBV11-2	NA	CASSLDRGNSPLYF	TGTGCCAGCAGTTTAGACAGAGGTAATTCACCCCTCTACTTT
TRBJ2-7	NA	TRBV11-2	NA	CASSLTNTACVQYF	TGTGCCAGCAGCCTGACGAACACTGCCTGCGTACAGTACTTC